These 6 T cell receptor beta chains originate from one sample sequenced in a study of long-term antiretroviral therapy in people with HIV. A v3.0 immunoSEQ assay was performed at survey level. The assay was immunoSEQ multiplex PCR, and TCRdb's table has in-frame clones only and misses some. This table has about 20,000 clones, less than 85% appearing once. The input for sequencing was unsorted PBMCs, taken 2.9 years after starting antiretroviral therapy. Receptor source: a woman in her thirties with HIV.

The table lists this clone with a count of one. The chain carries TRBV6-6 and TRBJ2-1, with 8 bases aligning to TRBD1. CDR3 size: 11 residues. Germline lookup yields CDR1 MNHNY and CDR2 SVGAGI (reference sequence). The junction had 1 base not matched to a gene; V was cut back by 5 bases and J by 10 bases. In DNA, the CDR3 is TGTGCCAGCAGTCGGGACAGGGAGCAGTTCTTC. Residues: CASSRDREQFF.

This rearrangement joins TRBV7-9 to TRBJ2-5; D unclear. Between the trimmed V and J ends, which lost 3 bases and 5 bases, there was a span of 4 bases. Germline CDR1 is SEHNR and CDR2 is FQNEAQ (reference sequence). The CDR3 has 11 residues. CDR3 nucleotides: TGTGCCAGCAGCTTCGGGGAGACCCAGTACTTC. This codes for CASSFGETQYF. Complete variable domain (other parts from reference TRBV7-9 and TRBJ2-5): DTGVSQNPRHKITKRGQNVTFRCDPISEHNRLYWYRQTLGQGPEFLTYFQNEAQLEKSRLLSDRFSAERPKGSFSTLEIQRTEQGDSAMYLCASSFGETQYFGPGTRLLVL.

This clone was seen a single time. This chain joins TRBV10-3 and TRBJ2-3, with D perhaps TRBD1 (6 bases). V lost 6 bases, J lost 0 bases, and 7 bases lay in between. This CDR3 region has 13 residues. Germline V CDR1 and CDR2: ENHRY, SYGVKD. The CDR3 here is CAIRDSSTDTQYF. CDR3 DNA: TGTGCCATCAGGGACAGTAGCACAGATACGCAGTATTTT.

The chain has TRBV18 and TRBJ1-3; 7 nucleotides match TRBD1. The CDR3 contains 14 residues. V lost 3 bases, J lost 5 bases, and 4 bases stayed unmatched. Germline assignment: CDR1 KGHSH and CDR2 LQKENI. The CDR3 nucleotides are TGTGCCAGCTCACCCAGGGACAGCAGAAACACCATATATTTT. This encodes CASSPRDSRNTIYF.

The chain employs TRBV11-2 and TRBJ2-5, with D perhaps TRBD1 (5 bases). Per germline, CDR1 SGHAT and CDR2 FQNNGV. V was cut by 4 bases and J by 8 bases, with 20 bases left in between. The CDR3 is made up of 15 amino acids. CDR3 region: CASSSETARLVTQYF. The CDR3 nucleotides read TGTGCCAGCAGCTCGGAGACAGCACGCCTCGTAACCCAGTACTTC.

Notes on this clone: At one end, the junction sequence differs from germline, possibly due to a read error. The CDR3 DNA reads as TGTGCCAGCACTGAACAGGGTATGTATCAGCCCCAGCATTTT. Residues: CASTEQGMYQPQHF. The chain uses TRBV6-1 and TRBJ1-5; D may be TRBD1 (6 bases). The CDR3 consists of 14 residues. The germline CDR1 and CDR2 sequences are MNHNS and SASEGT.